Included here is one T cell receptor beta chain sequence, with context. Germline V gives CDR1 SGHTA, CDR2 FQGNSA. The CDR3 totals 13 residues. With V trimmed by 3 bases and J by 8 bases, 6 bases remained unmatched. The data are from a study of OX40 agonist ivuxolimab in advanced cancers. Libraries were prepared by immunoSEQ multiplex PCR; TCRdb keeps only in-frame clonotypes and omits some of them. The sample yields about 100,000 clones, less than 95% seen once. This clonotype originated in an adult with an advanced solid tumor such as melanoma, head and neck, liver or kidney cancer. The V call is TRBV7-2, the J call TRBJ1-2; TRBD1 aligns across 7 bases. Sequences were derived from CD4+ or CD8+ T cells sorted from blood, sampled in a trial of the OX40 agonist ivuxolimab. This chain's CDR3 is CASSLRQGGGYTF. The DNA for the CDR3 is TGTGCCAGCAGCTTGAGACAGGGAGGCGGCTACACCTTC.